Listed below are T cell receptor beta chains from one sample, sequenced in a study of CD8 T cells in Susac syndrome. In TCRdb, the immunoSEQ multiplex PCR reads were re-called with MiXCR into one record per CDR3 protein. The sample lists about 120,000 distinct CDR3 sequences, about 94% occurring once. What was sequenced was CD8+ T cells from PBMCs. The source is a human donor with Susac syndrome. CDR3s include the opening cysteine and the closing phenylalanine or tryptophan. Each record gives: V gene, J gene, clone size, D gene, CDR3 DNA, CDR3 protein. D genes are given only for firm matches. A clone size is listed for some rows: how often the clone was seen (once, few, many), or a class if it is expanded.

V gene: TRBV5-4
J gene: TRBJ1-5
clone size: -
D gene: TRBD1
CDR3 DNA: TGTGCCAGCAGCTTGTGGGGGGGACAGGAGGATCAGCCCCAGCATTTT
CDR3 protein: CASSLWGGQEDQPQHF

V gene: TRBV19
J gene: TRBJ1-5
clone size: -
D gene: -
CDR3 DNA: TGTGCCAGTAGTATAGCGGGGAGAAGCAATCAGCCCCAGCATTTT
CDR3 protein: CASSIAGRSNQPQHF

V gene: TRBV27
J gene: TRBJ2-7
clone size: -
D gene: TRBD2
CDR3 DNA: TGTGCCAGCAGTCTAGCGGGGGGGGTCTACGAGCAGTACTTC
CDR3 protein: CASSLAGGVYEQYF

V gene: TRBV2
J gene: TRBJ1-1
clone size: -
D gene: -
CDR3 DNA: TGTGCCAGCAGTGAAGCGTATGTCTCTGAAGCTTTCTTT
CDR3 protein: CASSEAYVSEAFF

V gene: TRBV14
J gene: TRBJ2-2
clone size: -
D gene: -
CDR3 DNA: TGTGCCAGCAGCCAAGAGGACTCCAGATGGGAGCTGTTTTTT
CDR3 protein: CASSQEDSRWELFF

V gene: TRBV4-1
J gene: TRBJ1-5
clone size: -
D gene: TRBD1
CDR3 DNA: TGCGCCAGCAGCCAAGAGCCAGGGGGGAGCAATCAGCCCCAGCATTTT
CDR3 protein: CASSQEPGGSNQPQHF

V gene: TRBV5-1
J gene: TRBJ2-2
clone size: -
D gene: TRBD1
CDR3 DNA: TGCGCCAGCAGCCCGAAATTTGGGACAGGGGTCACAAACACCGGGGAGCTGTTTTTT
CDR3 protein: CASSPKFGTGVTNTGELFF

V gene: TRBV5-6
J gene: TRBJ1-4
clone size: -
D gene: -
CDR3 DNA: TGTGCCAGCAGCGGAATCGGGGCTAATGAAAAACTGTTTTTT
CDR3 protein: CASSGIGANEKLFF

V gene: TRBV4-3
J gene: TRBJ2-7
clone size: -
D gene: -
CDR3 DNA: TGCGCCAGCAGCCAAGATACCGGGACCCACTCCTACGAGCAGTACTTC
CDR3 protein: CASSQDTGTHSYEQYF

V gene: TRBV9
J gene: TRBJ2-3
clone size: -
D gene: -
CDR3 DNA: TGTGCCAGCAGCGTAGGGGTGGCTTACGACACAGATACGCAGTATTTT
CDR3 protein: CASSVGVAYDTDTQYF

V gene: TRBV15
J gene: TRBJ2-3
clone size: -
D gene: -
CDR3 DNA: TGTGCCACCAGCAGAGTTGGGGGGGATACGCAGTATTTT
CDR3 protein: CATSRVGGDTQYF

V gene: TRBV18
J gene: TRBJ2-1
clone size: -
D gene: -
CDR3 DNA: TGTGCCAGCTCACCTCTTATCGACAGGGAGGAGGATGAGCAGTTCTTC
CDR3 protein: CASSPLIDREEDEQFF

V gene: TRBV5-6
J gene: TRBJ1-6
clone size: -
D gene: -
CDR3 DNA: TGTGCCAGCAGTTACGGGACGGCCGGTGATTCACCCCTCCACTTT
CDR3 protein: CASSYGTAGDSPLHF

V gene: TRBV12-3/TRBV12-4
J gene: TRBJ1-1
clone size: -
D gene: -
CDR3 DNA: TGTGCCAGCAGTTTACGGGTGGGGAACACTGAAGCTTTCTTT
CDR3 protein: CASSLRVGNTEAFF

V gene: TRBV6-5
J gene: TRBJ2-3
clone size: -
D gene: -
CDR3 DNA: TGTGCCAGCAGTTACTCGATGCGGGCCGACACAGATACGCAGTATTTT
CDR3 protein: CASSYSMRADTDTQYF

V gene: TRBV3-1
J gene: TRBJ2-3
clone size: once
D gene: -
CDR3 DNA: TGTGCCAGCAGCCAAGGGGTTGTTATGACAGATACGCAGTATTTT
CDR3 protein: CASSQGVVMTDTQYF

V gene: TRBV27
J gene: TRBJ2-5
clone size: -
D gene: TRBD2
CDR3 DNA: TGTGCCAGCAGACGGTTGGGGGGGGAAGAGACCCAGTACTTC
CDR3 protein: CASRRLGGEETQYF

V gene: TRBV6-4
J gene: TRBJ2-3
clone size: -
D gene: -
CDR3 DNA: TGTGCCAGCAGTGATAAGGAAAGCACAGATACGCAGTATTTT
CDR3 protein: CASSDKESTDTQYF

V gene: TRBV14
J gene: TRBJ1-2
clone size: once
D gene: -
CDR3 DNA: TGTGCCAGCAGCCCCCGGAGGTGGCTGAACTATGGCTACACCTTC
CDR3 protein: CASSPRRWLNYGYTF

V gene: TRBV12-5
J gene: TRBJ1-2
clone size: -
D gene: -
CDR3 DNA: TGTGCTAGTGGTGCATCCGGGACACAACTTAACTATGGCTACACCTTC
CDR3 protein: CASGASGTQLNYGYTF

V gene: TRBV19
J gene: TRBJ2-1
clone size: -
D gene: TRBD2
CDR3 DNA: TGTGCCAGTAGCGGACTAGCGGTATACAATGAGCAGTTCTTC
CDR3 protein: CASSGLAVYNEQFF

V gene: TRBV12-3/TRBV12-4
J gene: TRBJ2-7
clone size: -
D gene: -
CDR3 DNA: TGTGCCAGCAGCCCCACGAGGCGGGAGCAGTACTTC
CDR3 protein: CASSPTRREQYF

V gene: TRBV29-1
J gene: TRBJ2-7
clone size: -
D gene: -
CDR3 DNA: TGCAGCGTTGAAGGGGCACCGGGAGCCTACGAGCAGTACTTC
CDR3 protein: CSVEGAPGAYEQYF

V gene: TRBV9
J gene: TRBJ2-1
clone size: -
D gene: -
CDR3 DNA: TGTGCCAGCAGCCCAGACCTCCTTACACCATGGACCTACAATGAGCAGTTCTTC
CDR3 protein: CASSPDLLTPWTYNEQFF

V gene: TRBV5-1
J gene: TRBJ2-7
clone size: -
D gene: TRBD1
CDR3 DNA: TGCGCCAGCAGCTTGCAGGGGGCGGTAAACGAGCAGTACTTC
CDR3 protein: CASSLQGAVNEQYF

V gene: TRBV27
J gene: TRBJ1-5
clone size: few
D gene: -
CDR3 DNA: TGTGCCAGCAGTTTATCTGGGAATCAGCCCCAGCATTTT
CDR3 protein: CASSLSGNQPQHF

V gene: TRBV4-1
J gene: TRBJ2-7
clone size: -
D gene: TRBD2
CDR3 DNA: TGCGCCAGCAGCCAACAAGCGACTAGCGGGGGGACGACCTACGAGCAGTACTTC
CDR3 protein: CASSQQATSGGTTYEQYF

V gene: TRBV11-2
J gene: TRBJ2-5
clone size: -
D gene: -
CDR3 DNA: TGTGCCAGCAGCTTATTTGGGGGCCAAGAGACCCAGTACTTC
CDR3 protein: CASSLFGGQETQYF

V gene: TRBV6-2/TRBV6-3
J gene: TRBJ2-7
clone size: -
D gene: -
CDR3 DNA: TGTGCCAGCAGTTACTCGGAGTGGTGGGGCGAGCAGTACTTC
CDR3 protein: CASSYSEWWGEQYF

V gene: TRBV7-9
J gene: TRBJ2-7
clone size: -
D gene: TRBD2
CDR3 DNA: TGTGCCAGCAGCGCCAGCGGGAGTTTTGTCTACGAGCAGTACTTC
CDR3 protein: CASSASGSFVYEQYF

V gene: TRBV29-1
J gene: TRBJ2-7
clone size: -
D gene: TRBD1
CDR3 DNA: TGCAGCGTGTCCGGGACAGCCTACGAGCAGTACTTC
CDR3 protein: CSVSGTAYEQYF

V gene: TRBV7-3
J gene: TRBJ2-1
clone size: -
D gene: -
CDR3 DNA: TGTGCCAGCAGCCGCTACGTAGGCAGCTACAATGAGCAGTTCTTC
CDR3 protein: CASSRYVGSYNEQFF

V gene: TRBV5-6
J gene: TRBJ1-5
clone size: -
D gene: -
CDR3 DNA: TGTGCCAGCAGTAACGGGGGGAGGAGCAATCAGCCCCAGCATTTT
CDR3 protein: CASSNGGRSNQPQHF

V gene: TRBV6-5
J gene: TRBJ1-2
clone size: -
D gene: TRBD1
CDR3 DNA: TGTGCCAGCAACTCACCGGGACAGGGCCCAGGCTACACCTTC
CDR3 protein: CASNSPGQGPGYTF

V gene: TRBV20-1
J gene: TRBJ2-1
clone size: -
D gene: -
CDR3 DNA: TGCAGTGCTAGAGCTTTAGTTTTAGATGAGCAGTTCTTC
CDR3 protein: CSARALVLDEQFF